A single T cell receptor beta chain is shown here with its context. Antigen specificity is unknown. Donors were nominally healthy when sampled, though unrecorded immune exposures were likely. The PCR used 60 Vbeta and 13 Jbeta primers. The data were produced by immunoSEQ multiplex PCR, yet TCRdb's version contains in-frame clones alone and is incomplete. The sample carries 150,000 to 200,000 clones, about 72% recorded once. The data belong to a study of cytomegalovirus exposure and HLA in healthy donors. General study results and limits: Rare sequences made up most TCRs, while some public TCRs were found in many donors.

Input material: PBMCs. This receptor was identified in a girl aged 10 to 17 in good health and CMV-seronegative.

CDR3 sequence: CASSLVDGSADWRTF. The CDR3 DNA follows: TGTGCCAGCAGCTTAGTGGACGGGAGCGCGGATTGGAGGACCTTC. The chain combines TRBV7-9 with TRBJ1-2; D remains unclear. Germline V gene data show CDR1 as SEHNR and CDR2 as FQNEAQ (reference sequence). Trimming shortened V by 1 base and J by 14 bases, and 23 bases separated the two germline ends. This CDR3 is built from 15 residues.